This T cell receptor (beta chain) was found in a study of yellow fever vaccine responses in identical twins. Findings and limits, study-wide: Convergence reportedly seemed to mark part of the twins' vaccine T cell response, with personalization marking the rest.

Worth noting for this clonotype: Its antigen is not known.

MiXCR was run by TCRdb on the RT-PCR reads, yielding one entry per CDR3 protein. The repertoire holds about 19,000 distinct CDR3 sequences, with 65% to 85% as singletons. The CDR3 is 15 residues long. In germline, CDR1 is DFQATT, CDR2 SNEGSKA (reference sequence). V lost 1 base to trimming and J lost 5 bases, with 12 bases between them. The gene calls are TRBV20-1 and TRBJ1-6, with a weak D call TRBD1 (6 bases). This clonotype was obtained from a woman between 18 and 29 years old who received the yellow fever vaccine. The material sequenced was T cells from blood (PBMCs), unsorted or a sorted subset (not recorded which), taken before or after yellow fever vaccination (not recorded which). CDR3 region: CSARAVGAHNSPLHF. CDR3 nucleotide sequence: TGCAGTGCTAGAGCCGTGGGGGCACATAATTCACCCCTCCACTTT.